Listed here are 9 T cell receptor beta chains from one sample, sequenced in a study of radiotherapy plus CTLA-4 blockade in lung cancer. The method was immunoSEQ multiplex PCR; TCRdb's version includes in-frame clones alone and lacks a portion of them. The data show 40,000 to 45,000 clones, with around 77% seen just once and around 2.4% held by the top ten. This specimen was peripheral blood, taken from a patient treated with radiotherapy plus ipilimumab. These receptors were taken from a human donor with non-small cell lung cancer whose response to radiotherapy plus ipilimumab could not be evaluated.

The rearrangement uses TRBV5-6 and TRBJ1-2, with D possibly TRBD1 on 5 matching bases. Trimming pared 4 bases from V and 4 bases from J, leaving 14 bases between. This CDR3 has 14 amino acids. Germline lookup yields CDR1 SGHDT and CDR2 YYEEEE. DNA of the CDR3: TGTGCCAGCAGCCCCGCTTGGGGCGGCTATGGCTACACCTTC. The encoded protein is CASSPAWGGYGYTF.

This clone was counted a few times. CDR3 nucleotides: TGTGCCAGCAGTTTTGGGGAGCCCATGAACACTGAAGCTTTCTTT. It encodes CASSFGEPMNTEAFF. This chain joins TRBV7-9 and TRBJ1-1, with unresolved D. Trimming took off 6 bases at V and 0 bases at J, with 14 bases between the two ends. CDR1 SEHNR and CDR2 FQNEAQ come from the germline V gene (reference sequence). CDR3 length equals 15 residues.

The J gene is TRBJ2-2, the V gene TRBV6-6; TRBD2 is a possible D gene (6 bases). The CDR3 has 14 residues. Per germline, CDR1 MNHNY and CDR2 SVGAGI (reference sequence). Trimming cost V 0 bases and J 6 bases, with 8 bases left between them. CDR3 protein: CASSYSGGAGELFF. The CDR3, as DNA: TGTGCCAGCAGTTACTCGGGGGGAGCCGGGGAGCTGTTTTTT.

V usage is TRBV7-3 and J usage is TRBJ2-1, with 9 bases matching TRBD2. The CDR3 has 14 residues. Per the germline V gene, CDR1 is SGHTA and CDR2 is FQGTGA. After removal of 5 bases from V and 16 bases from J, the junction contained 15 bases not matched to a gene. In DNA form, the CDR3 reads TGTGCCAGCAGCCCAAGGGGCGGGAGGGCTACCAAATTCTTC. As protein: CASSPRGGRATKFF.

In its sample, this clone was seen a few times. The V call is TRBV5-8, the J call TRBJ1-3, with D tentatively TRBD1 (5 bases). The CDR3 is made up of 15 amino acids. The V gene's germline CDR1 is SGHTS and CDR2 YDEGEE. V was trimmed by 2 bases and J by 0 bases, leaving 9 bases between them. Written as DNA, the CDR3 is TGTGCCAGCAGCTTACTTCAGGGCTCTGGAAACACCATATATTTT. The encoded protein is CASSLLQGSGNTIYF.

The rearrangement joins TRBV11-3 to TRBJ2-1, with 11 bases fitting TRBD1. CDR1 and CDR2 (germline): SGHNT, YENEEA. The CDR3 loop spans 16 amino acids. The V gene end was trimmed by 5 bases and the J gene end by 2 bases; junction bases not matched to a gene: 5. Here the CDR3 DNA reads TGTGCCAGCAGCCCAGGACAGGGGGCAGCCTACAATGAGCAGTTCTTC. This sequence encodes CASSPGQGAAYNEQFF.

To note about this clone: Germline is not matched at one junction end, which may reflect a read error. The V gene is TRBV7-7, the J gene TRBJ1-5, with D maybe TRBD1 (5 bases). CDR1 is SSHAT, CDR2 FNYEAQ, per germline (reference sequence). CDR3 length: 15 residues. CDR3 sequence (DNA): TGTGCTAGCAGCTCGGGTGCCAGGGATCATCAGCCCCAGCATTTT. Translation gives CASSSGARDHQPQHF. Using reference TRBV7-7 and TRBJ1-5 for the parts outside the CDR3, the full variable domain is GAGVSQSPRYKVTKRGQDVTLRCDPISSHATLYWYQQALGQGPEFLTYFNYEAQPDKSGLPSDRFSAERPEGSISTLTIQRTEQRDSAMYRCASSSGARDHQPQHFGDGTRLSIL.

V is TRBV6-6 and J is TRBJ2-2, with D possibly matching TRBD1 (6 bases). The CDR3 totals 14 residues. Trimming removed 4 bases at V and 6 bases at J, with 12 bases between. CDR1 and CDR2 (germline): MNHNY, SVGAGI (reference sequence). The CDR3 loop reads CASSSSQGPGELFF. For the CDR3, the DNA is TGTGCCAGCAGTTCTTCCCAGGGGCCCGGGGAGCTGTTTTTT.

This clone was detected a few times. V and J are TRBV9 and TRBJ1-5, with 7 bases aligning to TRBD1. The CDR3 loop spans 14 amino acids. Germline V CDR1 and CDR2: SGDLS, YYNGEE. J was trimmed by 4 bases and V by 4 bases; bases with no gene match: 5. CDR3 sequence (DNA): TGTGCCAGCAGCTCCACAGGGGCGAATCAGCCCCAGCATTTT. It codes for CASSSTGANQPQHF.